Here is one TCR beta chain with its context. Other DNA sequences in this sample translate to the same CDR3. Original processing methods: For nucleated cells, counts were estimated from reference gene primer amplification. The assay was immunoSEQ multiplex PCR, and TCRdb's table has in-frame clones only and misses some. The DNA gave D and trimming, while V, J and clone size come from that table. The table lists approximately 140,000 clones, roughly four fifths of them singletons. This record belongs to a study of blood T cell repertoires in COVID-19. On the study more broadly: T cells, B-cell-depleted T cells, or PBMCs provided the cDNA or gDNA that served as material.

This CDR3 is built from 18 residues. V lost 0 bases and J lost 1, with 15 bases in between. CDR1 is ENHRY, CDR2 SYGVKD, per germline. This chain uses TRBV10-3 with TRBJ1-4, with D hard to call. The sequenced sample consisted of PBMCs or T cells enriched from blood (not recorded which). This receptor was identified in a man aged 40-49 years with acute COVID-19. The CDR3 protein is CAISESEGRVGTNEKLFF. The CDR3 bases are TGTGCCATCAGTGAGTCGGAGGGAAGGGTAGGAACTAATGAAAAACTGTTTTTT.